This TCR beta chain was found in a study of blood T cells in healthy people across ages. The V gene lost 0 bases and the J gene lost 11 bases, with 20 bases spanning the gap. This CDR3 region has 15 residues. Germline values: CDR1 SGHRS, CDR2 YFSETQ. Combining a sample-barcoded 5' primer with a J-beta primer mix, a second PCR ran for about 7 to 11 cycles. TCRdb ran MiXCR on the 5' RACE reads and lists one entry per CDR3 protein. The sample records some 560,000 distinct CDR3 sequences, over 25% being singletons. This clonotype was seen more than once but under ten times. The sample was also linked to a second study, of T cells of mothers and their children.

The sequenced sample was blood. The gene calls are TRBV5-1 and TRBJ2-5; D may be TRBD2 (6 bases). This TCR came from a boy aged 2 to 9 in good health. The CDR3 coding sequence is TGCGCCAGCAGCTTGGCCTATGTGGGGGGTTCGGAGCAGTACTTC. Its translation: CASSLAYVGGSEQYF.